The TCR beta chain described here comes from a study of blood T cell repertoires in COVID-19. Study details: Spain, Italy and the United States supplied samples that represented acute and convalescent COVID-19.

Per the study methods: How many nucleated cells were present was estimated from reference gene primer amplification. TCRdb's copy holds only in-frame clones and misses some; the assay was immunoSEQ multiplex PCR. V and J calls and clone size are given by that table; D and trimming were obtained from the DNA. The profile shows a few hundred thousand clones, around four fifths of them singletons. V lost 4 bases and J lost 6, with 24 bases in between. The CDR3 totals 17 residues. Germline V lookup: CDR1 SGHVS, CDR2 FNYEAQ. The sample comprised peripheral blood. This sequence was found in a man between 60 and 75 years old who had recovered from COVID-19. V and J are TRBV7-6 and TRBJ2-5; TRBD2 is a possible D gene (7 bases). In nucleotides, the CDR3 is TGTGCCAGCAGCTCACCGAATCACGACCGGGGGGCGAAGACCCAGTACTTC. This encodes CASSSPNHDRGAKTQYF.